The sequence of this TCR beta chain was determined in a study of blood T cells in healthy people across ages. Overall study results and limits: Total diversity from one million sequenced T cells was likely underestimated. The study lacked donor CMV status, which possibly confounded expanded clonotype changes. Samples with more naive T cells showed higher observed beta diversity. Unsorted PBMC input precluded a conclusive naive versus antigen-experienced comparison.

The CDR3 loop spans 13 amino acids. Germline CDR1 and CDR2: SGHRS and YFSETQ. Note on this clonotype: Its antigen is unidentified. A junction end diverges from the germline sequence, so it may reflect a read error.

Combining a sample-barcoded 5' primer with a J-beta primer mix, a second PCR ran for about 7 to 11 cycles. TCRdb reprocessed the 5' RACE reads via MiXCR and lists one record per CDR3 protein. Among around 2 million distinct CDR3 sequences, 39% were seen once, and the ten largest hold 23%. What was sequenced was blood. The chain is built from TRBV5-1 and TRBJ2-7; D may be TRBD1 or TRBD2 (5 bases each). The sequence came from a human donor in good health. The CDR3 loop reads CASSLTGDYEQDF. DNA for the CDR3: TGCGCCAGCAGCTTGACAGGAGACTACGAGCAGGACTTC.